These T cell receptor beta chains were read from a single sample in a study of blood T cell repertoires in COVID-19. The method was immunoSEQ multiplex PCR; TCRdb's version includes in-frame clones alone and lacks a portion of them. The sample lists more than 90,000 clones; around 85% were seen once. The sequenced sample was peripheral blood. The receptor source for this set is a woman in her seventies with active or convalescent COVID-19. Both conserved end residues are part of each CDR3. The D gene is left open where the match is weak.

d_gene	v_gene	j_gene	CDR3aa
TRBD1	TRBV24-1	TRBJ1-2	CATSGTGTGYGYTF
.	TRBV7-2	TRBJ2-6	CASSLAPTGGANVLTF
.	TRBV4-3	TRBJ2-5	CASSQNLLRQETQYF
.	TRBV10-3	TRBJ1-1	CAITDSANTEAFF
TRBD2	TRBV11-2	TRBJ2-3	CASSKGTSGGTTDTQYF
TRBD1	TRBV5-1	TRBJ1-1	CASSLRTGDGTEAFF
.	TRBV4-2	TRBJ1-3	CASSQVAESSGNTIYF
.	TRBV7-2	TRBJ2-2	CASSFGPTGELFF
.	TRBV30	TRBJ2-7	CAWSWPGSSYEQYF
.	TRBV28	TRBJ1-2	CASSLISTPNYGYTF
TRBD1	TRBV28	TRBJ1-6	CASSPWTGLNSPLHF
TRBD1	TRBV5-1	TRBJ1-2	CASSSGQSNYGYTF
TRBD1	TRBV5-1	TRBJ2-7	CASSKGTGSSYEQYF
TRBD2	TRBV4-3	TRBJ2-1	CASSQRTSGKQFF
TRBD1	TRBV3-1/TRBV3-2	TRBJ1-1	CASSQDLGQGGTEAFF
TRBD2	TRBV28	TRBJ2-7	CASRGSGLVHEQYF